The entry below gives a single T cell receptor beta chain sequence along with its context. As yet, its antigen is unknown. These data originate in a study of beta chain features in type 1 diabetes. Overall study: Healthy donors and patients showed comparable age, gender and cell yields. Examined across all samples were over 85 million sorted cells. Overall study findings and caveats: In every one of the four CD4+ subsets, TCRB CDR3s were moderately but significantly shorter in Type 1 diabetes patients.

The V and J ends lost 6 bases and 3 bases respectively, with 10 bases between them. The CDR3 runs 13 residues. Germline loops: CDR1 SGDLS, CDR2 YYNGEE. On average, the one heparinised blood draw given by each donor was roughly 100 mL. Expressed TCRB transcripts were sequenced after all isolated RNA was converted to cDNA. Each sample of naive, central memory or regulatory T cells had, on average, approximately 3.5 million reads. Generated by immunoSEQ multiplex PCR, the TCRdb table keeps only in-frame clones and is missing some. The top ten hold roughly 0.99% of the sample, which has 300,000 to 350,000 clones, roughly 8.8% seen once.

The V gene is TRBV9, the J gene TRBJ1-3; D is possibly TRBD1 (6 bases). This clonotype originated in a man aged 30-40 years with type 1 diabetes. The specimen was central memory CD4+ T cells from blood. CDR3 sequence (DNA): TGTGCCAGCACCCCGACAGGTGGAAACACCATATATTTT. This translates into CASTPTGGNTIYF.